The entry that follows covers one T cell receptor (beta chain) sequence. As yet, its antigen is unknown. These data belong to a study of beta chain features in type 1 diabetes. Background on the study: Sorted cell examination encompassed roughly 110,000,000 cells across all samples. Study-wide points: There was a moderate but significant shortening of TCRB CDR3s in all four CD4+ subsets of Type 1 diabetes patients. Shorter templates might be favored by PCR, and equally so in patients and in controls.

The single heparinised draw taken from each donor contained around 110 mL of blood on average. Stem cell-like memory, regulatory, central memory and naive CD4+ cells were sorted via CD45RO/CCR7/CD25/CD127/CD95/CD27. In germline, CDR1 is MDHEN, CDR2 SYDVKM. V dropped 9 bases and J dropped 5 bases, with 14 bases sitting between them. The CDR3 has 13 residues. All of the isolated RNA was reverse transcribed, so expressed TCRB transcripts were sequenced. TCRdb's table, derived via immunoSEQ multiplex PCR, lists solely in-frame clones and lacks some. Seen here are some 660,000 clones, 11% to 15% observed once, and the top ten hold around 0.04%.

The TCR sequence derives from a man between 18 and 29 years old with type 1 diabetes. Input material: naive CD4+ T cells from blood. This chain uses TRBV28 with TRBJ1-5; D might be TRBD1 (6 bases). CDR3 sequence: CASTGPLYQPQHF. CDR3 DNA: TGTGCCAGTACAGGGCCACTTTATCAGCCCCAGCATTTT.